This entry lists 9 T cell receptor beta chains sequenced from one sample in a study of T cells in women clearing cervical HPV infection. Profiling relied on immunoSEQ multiplex PCR, and the TCRdb table lists in-frame clones only, not all of them. This table lists about 32,000 clones. The sequencing sample was made of blood buffy coat. The source is a woman between 18 and 70 years old with a cervical HPV16 infection that either progressed to CIN3+ or cleared (not recorded which).

CDR3 sequence reads: CASRNTLRDYGYTF. Incomplete CDR3 DNA: TGTGCCAGCAGAAACACTCTGCGGGACTATGGC. The J gene is TRBJ1-2, the V gene TRBV6-2 or TRBV6-3; D is unresolved. The sequenced fragment ends 3 residues before the CDR3 boundary, so the rest is inferred from the germline J gene. Germline V gene lookup returns CDR1 MNHEY and CDR2 SVGEGT. CDR3 length: 14 amino acids. V was cut by 6 bases and J by 3 bases, with 14 bases left in between.

Notes on this clone: The read ends 3 residues early relative to the CDR3; the germline J gene fills the gap. The chain carries TRBV7-8 and TRBJ2-2, with 7 bases that match TRBD1. The length of the CDR3 is 17 residues. Germline loops: CDR1 SGHVS, CDR2 FQNEAQ. The part of the CDR3 DNA that was read is TGTGCCAGCAGCCCCCGACAGGGAACCTCTGGGGCCAACGTG. Translating it yields CASSPRQGTSGANV. The full CDR3 is CASSPRQGTSGANVLFF.

As regards this clone: The CDR3 goes on 3 residues after the read ends, and that part is filled in from the germline J gene. The chain uses TRBV5-6 and TRBJ2-4, with a weak D call TRBD1 (6 bases). Germline CDR1 and CDR2: SGHDT and YYEEEE. This CDR3 is built from 14 residues. The part of the CDR3 DNA that was read is TGTGCCAGCAGCTTTCAGGACAGAAACTATGGT. This encodes CASSFQDRNYG. The complete CDR3 reads CASSFQDRNYGQYF.

A note on this clone: Read coverage stops 3 residues before the CDR3 terminus; the germline J gene supplies the remainder. V and J are TRBV5-6 and TRBJ2-1; the D is unclear. The CDR3 contains 15 residues. V gave up 2 bases and J gave up 2 bases, with 11 bases separating them. Germline V gene lookup returns CDR1 SGHDT and CDR2 YYEEEE. CDR3 DNA (partial): TGTGCCAGCAGCTTAGGCCACCTCACCTACAATGAG. This encodes CASSLGHLTYNE. Given in full, the CDR3 is CASSLGHLTYNEQFF.

Regarding this clone: Coverage ceases 3 residues before the CDR3 finishes, and the germline J gene fills in the end. This chain uses TRBV20-1 with TRBJ2-7, with TRBD1 matching over 8 bases. This CDR3 has 14 amino acids. The ends lost 5 bases at V and 2 bases at J; junction bases unmatched: 8. CDR1 DFQATT and CDR2 SNEGSKA come from the germline V gene (reference sequence). Incomplete CDR3 DNA: TGCAGTGCTCCCAGGGGGCCGTATGCCTACGAG. Its protein product is CSAPRGPYAYE. The entire CDR3 reads CSAPRGPYAYEQYF.

With regard to this clone: The read halts 3 residues ahead of the CDR3 end, with the missing end drawn from the germline J gene. The chain combines TRBV2 with TRBJ1-5; D ambiguous. V was trimmed by 4 bases and J by 9 bases, leaving 16 bases between them. Germline V lookup: CDR1 SNHLY, CDR2 FYNNEI. CDR3 length: 14 residues. CDR3 loop: CASSVGQLGAPQHF. CDR3 bases read: TGTGCCAGCAGTGTAGGGCAGCTGGGTGCGCCC.

To note about this clone: At one end, the junction sequence differs from germline, possibly due to a read error. The CDR3 goes on 3 residues after the read ends, and that part is filled in from the germline J gene. The chain links TRBV4-2 to TRBJ1-1; D perhaps matches TRBD1 (6 bases). Per germline, CDR1 LGHNA and CDR2 YNFKEQ. The CDR3 runs to 16 residues. The CDR3 DNA, read in part, is TGCGCCAGCAGCCAAGATGTGGTCAGGGGAGGCACTGAA. It translates to CASSQDVVRGGTE. The whole CDR3 is CASSQDVVRGGTEAFF.

As concerns this clone: The read falls 3 residues short of the CDR3 end, and the missing part is taken from the germline J gene. The chain links TRBV5-1 to TRBJ1-1; a weak D match, TRBD1 (5 bases). Per germline, CDR1 SGHRS and CDR2 YFSETQ. This CDR3 has 16 amino acids. V gave up 0 bases and J gave up 1 base, with 13 bases separating them. This CDR3 reads CASSLGGGEPNTEAFF. Incomplete CDR3 DNA: TGCGCCAGCAGCTTGGGCGGAGGGGAACCGAACACTGAA.

Partial CDR3 DNA: TGTGCCTGGAGTGTCGGCGGGGGTTTGAGGGAGACG. It codes for CAWSVGGGLRET. From start to end, the CDR3 is CAWSVGGGLRETQYF. J is TRBJ2-3 and V is TRBV30; TRBD2 agrees at 7 bases. The sequence runs out 3 residues before the end of the CDR3; the remainder is reconstructed from the germline J gene. CDR3 length equals 15 residues. Germline V gene data show CDR1 as GTSNPN and CDR2 as SVGIG (reference sequence).